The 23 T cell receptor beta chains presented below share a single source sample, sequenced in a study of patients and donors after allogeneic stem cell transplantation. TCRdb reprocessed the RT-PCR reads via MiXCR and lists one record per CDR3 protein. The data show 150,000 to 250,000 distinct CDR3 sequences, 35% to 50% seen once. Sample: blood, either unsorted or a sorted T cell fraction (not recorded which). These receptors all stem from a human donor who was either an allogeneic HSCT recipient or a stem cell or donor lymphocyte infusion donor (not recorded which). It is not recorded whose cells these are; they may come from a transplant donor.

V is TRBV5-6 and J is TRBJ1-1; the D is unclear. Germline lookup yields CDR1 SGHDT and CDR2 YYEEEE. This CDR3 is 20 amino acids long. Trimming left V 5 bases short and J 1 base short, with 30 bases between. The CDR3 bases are TGTGCCAGCAGTCCCCGATTCAATTTGTGGGGTCGATCGACGAACACTGAAGCTTTCTTT. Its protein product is CASSPRFNLWGRSTNTEAFF.

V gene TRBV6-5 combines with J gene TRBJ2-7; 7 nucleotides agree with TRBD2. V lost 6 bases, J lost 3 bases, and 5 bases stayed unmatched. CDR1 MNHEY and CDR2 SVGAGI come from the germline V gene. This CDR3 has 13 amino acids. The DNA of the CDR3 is TGTGCCAGCAGCCCTACTAGCGTCTACGAGCAGTACTTC. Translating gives CASSPTSVYEQYF.

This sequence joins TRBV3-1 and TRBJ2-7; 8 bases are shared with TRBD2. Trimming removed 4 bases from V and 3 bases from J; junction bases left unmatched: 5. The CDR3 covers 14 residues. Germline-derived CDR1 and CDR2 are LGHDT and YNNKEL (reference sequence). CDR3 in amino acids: CASSPELADYEQYF. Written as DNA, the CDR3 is TGTGCCAGCAGCCCCGAACTAGCGGACTACGAGCAGTACTTC.

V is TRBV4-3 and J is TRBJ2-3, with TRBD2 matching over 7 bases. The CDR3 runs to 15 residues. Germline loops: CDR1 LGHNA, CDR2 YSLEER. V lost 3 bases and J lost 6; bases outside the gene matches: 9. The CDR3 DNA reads TGCGCCAGCAGCCATAAGCTAGCGGAGTGGGATACGCAGTATTTT. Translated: CASSHKLAEWDTQYF.

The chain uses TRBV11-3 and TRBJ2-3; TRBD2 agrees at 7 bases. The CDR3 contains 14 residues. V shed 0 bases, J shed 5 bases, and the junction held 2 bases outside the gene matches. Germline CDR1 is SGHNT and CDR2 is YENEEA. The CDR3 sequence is CASSLDGLGDTQYF. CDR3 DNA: TGTGCCAGCAGCTTAGACGGACTAGGAGATACGCAGTATTTT.

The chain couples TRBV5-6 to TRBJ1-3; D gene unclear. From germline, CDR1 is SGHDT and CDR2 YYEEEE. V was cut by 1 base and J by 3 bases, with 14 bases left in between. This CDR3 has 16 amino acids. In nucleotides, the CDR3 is TGTGCCAGCAGCTTGAAAGTCCTAGTCCGTGGAAACACCATATATTTT. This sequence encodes CASSLKVLVRGNTIYF.

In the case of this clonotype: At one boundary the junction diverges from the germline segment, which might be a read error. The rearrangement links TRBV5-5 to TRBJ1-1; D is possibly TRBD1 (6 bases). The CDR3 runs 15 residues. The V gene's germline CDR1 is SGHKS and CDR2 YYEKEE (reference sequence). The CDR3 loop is CASSLMTGAGTEALF. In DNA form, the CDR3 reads TGTGCCAGCAGCCTAATGACAGGAGCGGGGACTGAAGCTTTGTTT.

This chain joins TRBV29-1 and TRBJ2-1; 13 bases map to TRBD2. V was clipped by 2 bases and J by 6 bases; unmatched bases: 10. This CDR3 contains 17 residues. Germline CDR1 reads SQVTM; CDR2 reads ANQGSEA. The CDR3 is CSVEFWNGLAGANEQFF. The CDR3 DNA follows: TGCAGCGTTGAATTCTGGAATGGACTAGCGGGGGCCAATGAGCAGTTCTTC.

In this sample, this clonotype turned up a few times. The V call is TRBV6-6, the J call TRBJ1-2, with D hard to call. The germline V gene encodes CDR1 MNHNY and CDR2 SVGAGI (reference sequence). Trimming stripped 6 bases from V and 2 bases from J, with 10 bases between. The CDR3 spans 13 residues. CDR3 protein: CASRSPSNYGYTF. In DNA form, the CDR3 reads TGTGCCAGCAGATCCCCAAGCAACTATGGCTACACCTTC.

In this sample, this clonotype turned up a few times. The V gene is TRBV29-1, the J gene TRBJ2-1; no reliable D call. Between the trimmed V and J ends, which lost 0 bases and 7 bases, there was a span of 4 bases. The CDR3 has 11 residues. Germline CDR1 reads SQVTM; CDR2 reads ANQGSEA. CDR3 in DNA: TGCAGCGTTGAAGAAGATAATGAGCAGTTCTTC. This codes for CSVEEDNEQFF.

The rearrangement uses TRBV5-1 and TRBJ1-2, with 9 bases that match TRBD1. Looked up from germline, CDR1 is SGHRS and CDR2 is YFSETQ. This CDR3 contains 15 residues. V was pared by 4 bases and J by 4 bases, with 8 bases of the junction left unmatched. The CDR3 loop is CASSGTGTGSYGYTF. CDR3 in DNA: TGCGCCAGCAGCGGAACCGGGACAGGGAGCTATGGCTACACCTTC.

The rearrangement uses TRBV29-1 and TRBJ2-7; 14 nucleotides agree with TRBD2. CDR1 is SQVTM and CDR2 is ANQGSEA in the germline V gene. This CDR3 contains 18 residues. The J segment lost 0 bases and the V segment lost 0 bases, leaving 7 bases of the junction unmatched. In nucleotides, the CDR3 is TGCAGCGTTGAAGACCCGAGGGGGACTAGCGGGAGCTCCTACGAGCAGTACTTC. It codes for CSVEDPRGTSGSSYEQYF.

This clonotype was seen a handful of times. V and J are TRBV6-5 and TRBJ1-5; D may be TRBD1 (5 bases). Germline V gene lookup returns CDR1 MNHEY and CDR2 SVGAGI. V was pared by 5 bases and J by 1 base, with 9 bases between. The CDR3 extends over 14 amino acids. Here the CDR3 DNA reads TGTGCCAGCAGTCAGGGAGGAAGCAATCAGCCCCAGCATTTT. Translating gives CASSQGGSNQPQHF.

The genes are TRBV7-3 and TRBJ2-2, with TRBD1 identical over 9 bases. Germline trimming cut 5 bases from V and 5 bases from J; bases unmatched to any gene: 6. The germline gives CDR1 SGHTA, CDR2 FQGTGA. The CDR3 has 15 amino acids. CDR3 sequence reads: CASSLDRGSTGELFF. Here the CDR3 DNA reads TGTGCCAGCAGCCTCGACAGGGGGAGTACCGGGGAGCTGTTTTTT.

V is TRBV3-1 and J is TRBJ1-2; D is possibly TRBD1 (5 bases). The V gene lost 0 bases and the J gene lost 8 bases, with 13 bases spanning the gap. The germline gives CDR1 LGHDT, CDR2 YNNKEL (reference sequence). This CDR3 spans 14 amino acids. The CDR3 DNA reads TGTGCCAGCAGCCAAGATTACAGGACGGGCGGCTACACCTTC. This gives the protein CASSQDYRTGGYTF.

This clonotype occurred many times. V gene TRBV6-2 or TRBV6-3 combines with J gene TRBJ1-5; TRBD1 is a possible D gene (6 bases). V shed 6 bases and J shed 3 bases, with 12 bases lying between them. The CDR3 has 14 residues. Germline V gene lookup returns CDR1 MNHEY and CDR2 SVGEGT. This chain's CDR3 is CASSQGRNNQPQHF. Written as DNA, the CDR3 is TGTGCCAGCAGCCAGGGGCGCAACAATCAGCCCCAGCATTTT.

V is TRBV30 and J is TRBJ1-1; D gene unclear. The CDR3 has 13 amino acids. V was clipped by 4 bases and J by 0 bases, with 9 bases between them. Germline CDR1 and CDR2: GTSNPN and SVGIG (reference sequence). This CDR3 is CAWTRTLNTEAFF. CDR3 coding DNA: TGTGCCTGGACACGGACCCTGAACACTGAAGCTTTCTTT.

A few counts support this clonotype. The CDR3 DNA reads as TGTGCCAGCACATGGTCTATAGGAAATGAGCAGTTCTTC. Encoded protein: CASTWSIGNEQFF. The chain recombines TRBV2 with TRBJ2-1; D gene uncertain. CDR1 is SNHLY and CDR2 is FYNNEI in the germline V gene. The CDR3 consists of 13 residues. V was pared by 7 bases and J by 7 bases, with 14 bases between. Based on the CDR3 plus reference TRBV2 and TRBJ2-1, the full variable domain is EPEVTQTPSHQVTQMGQEVILRCVPISNHLYFYWYRQILGQKVEFLVSFYNNEISEKSEIFDDQFSVERPDGSNFTLKIRSTKLEDSAMYFCASTWSIGNEQFFGPGTRLTVL.

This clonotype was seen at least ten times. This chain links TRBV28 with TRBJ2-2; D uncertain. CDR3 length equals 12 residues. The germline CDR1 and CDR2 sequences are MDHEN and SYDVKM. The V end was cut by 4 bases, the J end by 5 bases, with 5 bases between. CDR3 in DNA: TGTGCCAGCAGTTCCTCTACCGGGGAGCTGTTTTTT. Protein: CASSSSTGELFF.

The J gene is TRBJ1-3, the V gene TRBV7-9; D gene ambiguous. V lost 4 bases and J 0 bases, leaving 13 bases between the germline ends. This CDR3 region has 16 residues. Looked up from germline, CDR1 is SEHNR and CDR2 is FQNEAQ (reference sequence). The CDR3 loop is CASSSLTPLSGNTIYF. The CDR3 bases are TGTGCCAGCAGCTCACTGACACCTCTCTCTGGAAACACCATATATTTT.

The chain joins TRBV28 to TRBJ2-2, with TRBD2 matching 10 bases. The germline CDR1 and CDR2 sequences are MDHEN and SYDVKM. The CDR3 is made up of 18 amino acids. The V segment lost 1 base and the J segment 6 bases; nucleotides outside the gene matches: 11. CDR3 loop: CASSLLGLAGGSSGELFF. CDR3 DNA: TGTGCCAGCAGTTTATTGGGCTTAGCGGGAGGATCGTCCGGGGAGCTGTTTTTT.

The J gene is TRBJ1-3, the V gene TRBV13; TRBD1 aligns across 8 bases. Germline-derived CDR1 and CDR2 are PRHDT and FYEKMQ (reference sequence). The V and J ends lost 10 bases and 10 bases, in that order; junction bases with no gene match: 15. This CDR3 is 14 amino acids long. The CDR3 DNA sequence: TGTGCCACCACTACTGGACAGGGTTGGAGAACCATATATTTT. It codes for CATTTGQGWRTIYF.

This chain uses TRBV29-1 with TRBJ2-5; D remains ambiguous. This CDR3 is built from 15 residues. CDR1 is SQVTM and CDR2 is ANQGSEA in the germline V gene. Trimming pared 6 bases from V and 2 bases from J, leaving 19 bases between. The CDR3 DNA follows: TGCAGCGTCACCTCCGAGGCAACATATCAAGAGACCCAGTACTTC. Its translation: CSVTSEATYQETQYF. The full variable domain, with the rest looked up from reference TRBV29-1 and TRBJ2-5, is SAVISQKPSRDICQRGTSLTIQCQVDSQVTMMFWYRQQPGQSLTLIATANQGSEATYESGFVIDKFPISRPNLTFSTLTVSNMSPEDSSIYLCSVTSEATYQETQYFGPGTRLLVL.